This T cell receptor (beta chain) was captured by sequencing in a study of T cell changes during pregnancy in multiple sclerosis. This CDR3 is built from 17 residues. V was trimmed by 1 base and J by 0 bases, leaving 13 bases between them. CDR1 MGHRA and CDR2 YSYEKL come from the germline V gene. Assay: immunoSEQ multiplex PCR; the TCRdb copy retains only in-frame clones and omits some. The table has about 100,000 clones, approximately 93% seen once. The receptor comes from a female donor with multiple sclerosis, enrolled in a pregnancy study. Specimen: peripheral blood, collected after pregnancy. The chain has TRBV4-1 and TRBJ2-1; tentative D call: TRBD2 (6 bases). The CDR3 loop is CASSQVGRDRSYNEQFF. CDR3 nucleotides: TGCGCCAGCAGCCAAGTGGGGCGGGATCGCTCCTACAATGAGCAGTTCTTC.